This T cell receptor beta chain was obtained from a study of cytomegalovirus exposure and HLA in healthy donors. Overall study results and limits: In a later analysis, HLA-associated TCR beta chains were more clonally expanded than equally common others. Some TCR beta chains (roughly 160 of them) were listed as cytomegalovirus-associated. When presence/absence was analysed, sequencing depth was taken to be roughly uniform across donors.

Germline values: CDR1 SGHRS, CDR2 YFSETQ. V lost 8 bases to trimming and J lost 2 bases, with 16 bases between them. The CDR3 has 14 residues. PCR was performed using 60 Vbeta and 13 Jbeta primers. Generated by immunoSEQ multiplex PCR, the TCRdb table keeps only in-frame clones and is missing some. The sample shows 250,000 or so clones, about nine tenths of them seen only once. A remark on this clone: As yet, its antigen is unknown.

The chain combines TRBV5-1 with TRBJ2-5, with D possibly TRBD1 on 6 matching bases. Sequencing was carried out using PBMCs. The source of this sequence is a girl aged 2 to 9 in good health and CMV-seronegative. CDR3 coding DNA: TGCGCCAGTCTTGGGCCAGGGGTTCAAGAGACCCAGTACTTC. This translates into CASLGPGVQETQYF.